Listed below are T cell receptor beta chains from one sample, sequenced in a study of blood T cell repertoires in COVID-19. TCRdb keeps only in-frame clones here, not all; method: immunoSEQ multiplex PCR. The sample gives tens of thousands of clones, less than 90% of which show up once; about 9.4% is in the top ten. The sequenced material came from peripheral blood. These receptors came from a human donor in a cohort sampled during active COVID-19. CDR3s include the opening cysteine and the closing phenylalanine or tryptophan. The D gene is left open where the match is weak. Clone sizes are given selectively: once, few, many, or a class where the clone is expanded.

>TRBV5-4|TRBJ2-5|-|-
TGTGCCAGCAGCCCGTCGGGGTGGCCAGAGACCCAGTACTTC
CASSPSGWPETQYF
>TRBV27|TRBJ2-7|-|TRBD2
TGTGCCAGCAGTTTAGAGAGTACCGGACTAGGCACCTACGAGCAGTACTTC
CASSLESTGLGTYEQYF
>TRBV5-1|TRBJ1-1|-|-
TGCGCCAGCAGCCTGCAGGGGCAGGACACTGAAGCTTTCTTT
CASSLQGQDTEAFF
>TRBV3-1/TRBV3-2|TRBJ1-3|-|-
TGTGCCAGCAGCCAAGGGCACCCCTCTGGAAACACCATATATTTT
CASSQGHPSGNTIYF
>TRBV10-3|TRBJ1-2|-|-
TGTGCCATCAGTGGAGGAGAGGGAGACAACTATGGCTACACCTTC
CAISGGEGDNYGYTF
>TRBV6-2/TRBV6-3|TRBJ2-3|-|-
TGTGCCAGCAGTTACCCCTTCCCGGTCGGGGACACAGATACGCAGTATTTT
CASSYPFPVGDTDTQYF
>TRBV12-5|TRBJ1-2|-|TRBD1
TGTGCTAGTGGTCCCAGCCCCCGGGACAGGGGAGTCGCTAACTATGGCTACACCTTC
CASGPSPRDRGVANYGYTF
>TRBV15|TRBJ2-3|-|-
TGTGCCACCAGCAGAGATCCCCGACCTAGAAGCACAGATACGCAGTATTTT
CATSRDPRPRSTDTQYF
>TRBV30|TRBJ2-1|-|-
TGTGCCTGGAGGGGGACTCCGCTTAGGGAGCAGTTCTTC
CAWRGTPLREQFF
>TRBV2|TRBJ1-2|-|TRBD1
TGTGCCAGCAGTGTGCACGAACAGGGGGCGCTTAATGGCTACACCTTC
CASSVHEQGALNGYTF
>TRBV28|TRBJ2-1|-|-
TGTGCCAGCAGCACCGGGACTTATGCCTACAATGAGCAGTTCTTC
CASSTGTYAYNEQFF
>TRBV30|TRBJ2-7|-|TRBD1
TGTGCCTGGGACTCCGGGACAGGCGGCTACGAGCAGTACTTC
CAWDSGTGGYEQYF
>TRBV28|TRBJ2-5|-|-
TGTGCCAGCAGTCGACTGGTACAAGAGACCCAGTACTTC
CASSRLVQETQYF
>TRBV2|TRBJ2-1|once|TRBD2
TGTGCCAGCAGTTCGGGGACTACGGAGGACGAGCAGTTCTTC
CASSSGTTEDEQFF
>TRBV9|TRBJ2-1|-|TRBD2
TGTGCCAGCAGCGCTCATCTAGCGGGAGGGAACAATGAGCAGTTCTTC
CASSAHLAGGNNEQFF